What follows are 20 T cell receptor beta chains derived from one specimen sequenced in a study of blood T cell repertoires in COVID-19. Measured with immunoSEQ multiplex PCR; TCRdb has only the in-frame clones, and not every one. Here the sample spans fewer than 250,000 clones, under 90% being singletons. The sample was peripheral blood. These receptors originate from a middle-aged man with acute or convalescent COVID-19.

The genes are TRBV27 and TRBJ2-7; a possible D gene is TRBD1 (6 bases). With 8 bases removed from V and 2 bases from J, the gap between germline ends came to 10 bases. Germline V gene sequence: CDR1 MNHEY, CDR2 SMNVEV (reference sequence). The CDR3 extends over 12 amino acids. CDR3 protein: CASADRPYEQYF. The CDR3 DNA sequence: TGTGCCAGCGCAGACAGGCCCTACGAGCAGTACTTC.

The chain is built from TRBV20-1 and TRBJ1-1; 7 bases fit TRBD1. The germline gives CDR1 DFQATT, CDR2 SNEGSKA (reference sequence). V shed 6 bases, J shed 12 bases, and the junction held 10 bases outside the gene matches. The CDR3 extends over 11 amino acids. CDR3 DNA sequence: TGCAGTGCGCCCGGGACAGCCAATACTTTCTTT. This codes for CSAPGTANTFF.

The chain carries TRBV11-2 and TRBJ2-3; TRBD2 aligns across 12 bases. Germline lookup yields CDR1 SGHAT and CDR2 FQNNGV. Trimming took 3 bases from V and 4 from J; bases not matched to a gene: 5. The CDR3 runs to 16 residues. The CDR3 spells CASSLTSGGLPDTQYF. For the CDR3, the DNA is TGTGCCAGCAGCTTGACTAGCGGGGGTCTGCCAGATACGCAGTATTTT.

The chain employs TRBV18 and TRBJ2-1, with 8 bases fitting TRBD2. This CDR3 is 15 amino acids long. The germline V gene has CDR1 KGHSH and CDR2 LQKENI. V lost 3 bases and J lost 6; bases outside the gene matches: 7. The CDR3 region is CASSPAGGLLNEQFF. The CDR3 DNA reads TGTGCCAGCTCACCGGCGGGGGGTCTACTCAATGAGCAGTTCTTC.

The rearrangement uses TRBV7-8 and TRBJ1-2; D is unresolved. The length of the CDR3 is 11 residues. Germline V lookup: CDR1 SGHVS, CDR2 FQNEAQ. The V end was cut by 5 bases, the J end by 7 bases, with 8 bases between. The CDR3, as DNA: TGTGCCAGCAGCCACTCTAGTGGCTACACCTTC. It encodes CASSHSSGYTF.

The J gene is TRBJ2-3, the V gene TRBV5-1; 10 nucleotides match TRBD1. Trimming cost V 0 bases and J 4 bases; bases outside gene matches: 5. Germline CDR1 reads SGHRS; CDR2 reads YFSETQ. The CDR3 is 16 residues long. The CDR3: CASSLGDRGSADTQYF. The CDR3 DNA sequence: TGCGCCAGCAGCTTGGGGGACAGGGGCTCGGCAGATACGCAGTATTTT.

DNA for the CDR3: TGTGCCAGCAGTCCACTCGGGGCCAGCGGGGGGAACTACGAGCAGTACTTC. Translated: CASSPLGASGGNYEQYF. The gene calls are TRBV6-6 and TRBJ2-7; 9 bases line up with TRBD2. V trimming: 5 bases; J trimming: 3 bases; junction bases outside the gene matches: 14. This CDR3 comprises 17 residues. The V gene's germline CDR1 is MNHNY and CDR2 SVGAGI (reference sequence).

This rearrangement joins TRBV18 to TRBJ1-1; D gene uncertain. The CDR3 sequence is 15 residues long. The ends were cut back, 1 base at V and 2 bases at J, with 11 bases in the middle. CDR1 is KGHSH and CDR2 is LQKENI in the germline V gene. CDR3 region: CASSPRQVINTEAFF. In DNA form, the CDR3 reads TGTGCCAGCTCACCACGGCAGGTGATAAACACTGAAGCTTTCTTT.

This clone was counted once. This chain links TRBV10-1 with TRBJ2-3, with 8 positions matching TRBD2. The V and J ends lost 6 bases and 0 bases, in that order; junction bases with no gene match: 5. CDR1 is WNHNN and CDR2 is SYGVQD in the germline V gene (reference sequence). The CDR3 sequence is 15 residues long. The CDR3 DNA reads TGCGCCAGCAGCCCGGGGGGGGCCAGCACAGATACGCAGTATTTT. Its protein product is CASSPGGASTDTQYF.

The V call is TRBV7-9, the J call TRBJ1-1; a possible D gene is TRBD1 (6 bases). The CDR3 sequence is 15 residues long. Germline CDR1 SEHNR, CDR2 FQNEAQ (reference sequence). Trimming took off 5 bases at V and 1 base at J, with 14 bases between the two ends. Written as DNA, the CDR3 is TGTGCCAGCAGCAACAGGACAGCCAGGAACACTGAAGCTTTCTTT. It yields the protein CASSNRTARNTEAFF.

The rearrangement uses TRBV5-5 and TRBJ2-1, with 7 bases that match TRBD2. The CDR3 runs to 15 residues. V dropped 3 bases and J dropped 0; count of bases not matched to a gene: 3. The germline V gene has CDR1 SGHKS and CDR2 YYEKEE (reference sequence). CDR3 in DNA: TGTGCCAGCAGCTCTTCTAGCGGCTCCTACAATGAGCAGTTCTTC. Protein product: CASSSSSGSYNEQFF.

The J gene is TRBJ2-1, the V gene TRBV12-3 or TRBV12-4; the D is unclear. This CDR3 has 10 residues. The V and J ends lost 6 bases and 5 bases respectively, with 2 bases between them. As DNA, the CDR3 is TGTGCCAGCAGCAACAATGAGCAGTTCTTC. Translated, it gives CASSNNEQFF.

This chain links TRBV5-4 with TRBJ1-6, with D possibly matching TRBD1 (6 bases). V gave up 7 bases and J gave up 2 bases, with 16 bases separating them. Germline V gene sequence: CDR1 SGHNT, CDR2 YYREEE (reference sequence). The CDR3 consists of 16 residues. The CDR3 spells CASGAQGSTYNSPLHF. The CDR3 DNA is TGTGCCAGCGGGGCACAGGGATCGACCTATAATTCACCCCTCCACTTT. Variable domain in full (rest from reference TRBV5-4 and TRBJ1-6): ETGVTQSPTHLIKTRGQQVTLRCSSQSGHNTVSWYQQALGQGPQFIFQYYREEENGRGNFPPRFSGLQFPNYSSELNVNALELDDSALYLCASGAQGSTYNSPLHFGNGTRLTVT.

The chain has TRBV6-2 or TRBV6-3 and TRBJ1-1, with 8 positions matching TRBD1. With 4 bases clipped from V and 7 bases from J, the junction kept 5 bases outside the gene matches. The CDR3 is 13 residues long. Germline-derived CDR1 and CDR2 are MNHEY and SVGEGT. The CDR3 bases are TGTGCCAGCAGTTCGTGGACAGGGAGTGAAGCTTTCTTT. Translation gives CASSSWTGSEAFF.

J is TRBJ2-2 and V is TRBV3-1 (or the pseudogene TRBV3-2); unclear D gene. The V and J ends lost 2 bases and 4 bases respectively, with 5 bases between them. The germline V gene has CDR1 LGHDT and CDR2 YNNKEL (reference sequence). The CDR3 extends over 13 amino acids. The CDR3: CASSQLSTGELFF. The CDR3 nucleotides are TGTGCCAGCAGCCAATTGAGCACCGGGGAGCTGTTTTTT.

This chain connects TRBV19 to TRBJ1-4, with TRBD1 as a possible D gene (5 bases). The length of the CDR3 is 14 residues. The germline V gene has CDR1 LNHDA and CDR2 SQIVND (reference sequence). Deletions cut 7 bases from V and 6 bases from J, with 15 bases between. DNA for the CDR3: TGTGCCAGTACCCCGGACATATTATATGAAAAACTGTTTTTT. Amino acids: CASTPDILYEKLFF.

CDR3: CASSRDTSYNEQFF. CDR3 sequence (DNA): TGTGCCAGCAGTAGGGACACCTCATACAATGAGCAGTTCTTC. The V and J genes are TRBV6-5 and TRBJ2-1, with D maybe TRBD1 (6 bases). V dropped 5 bases and J dropped 4 bases, with 12 bases sitting between them. CDR3 length: 14 amino acids. CDR1 MNHEY and CDR2 SVGAGI come from the germline V gene.

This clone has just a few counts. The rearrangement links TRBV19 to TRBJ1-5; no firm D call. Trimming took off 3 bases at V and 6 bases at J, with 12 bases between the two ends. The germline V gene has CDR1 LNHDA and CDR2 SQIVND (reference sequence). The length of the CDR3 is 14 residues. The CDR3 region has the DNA TGTGCCAGTAGTATCGCCCCGGGAGGTCAGCCCCAGCATTTT. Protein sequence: CASSIAPGGQPQHF. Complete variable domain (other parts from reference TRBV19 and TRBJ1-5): DGGITQSPKYLFRKEGQNVTLSCEQNLNHDAMYWYRQDPGQGLRLIYYSQIVNDFQKGDIAEGYSVSREKKESFPLTVTSAQKNPTAFYLCASSIAPGGQPQHFGDGTRLSIL.

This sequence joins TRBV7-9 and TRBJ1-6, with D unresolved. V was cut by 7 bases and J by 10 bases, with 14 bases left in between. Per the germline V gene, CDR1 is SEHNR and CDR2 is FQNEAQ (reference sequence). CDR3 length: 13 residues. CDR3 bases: TGTGCCAGCAACCAATCCCCGGGATCACCCCTCCACTTT. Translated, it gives CASNQSPGSPLHF.

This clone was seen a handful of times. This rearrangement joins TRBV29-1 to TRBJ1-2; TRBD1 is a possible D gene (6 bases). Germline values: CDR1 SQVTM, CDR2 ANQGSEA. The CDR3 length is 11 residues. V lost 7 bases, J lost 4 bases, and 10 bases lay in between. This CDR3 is CSAGGLYGYTF. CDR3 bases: TGCAGCGCCGGGGGGCTCTATGGCTACACCTTC.